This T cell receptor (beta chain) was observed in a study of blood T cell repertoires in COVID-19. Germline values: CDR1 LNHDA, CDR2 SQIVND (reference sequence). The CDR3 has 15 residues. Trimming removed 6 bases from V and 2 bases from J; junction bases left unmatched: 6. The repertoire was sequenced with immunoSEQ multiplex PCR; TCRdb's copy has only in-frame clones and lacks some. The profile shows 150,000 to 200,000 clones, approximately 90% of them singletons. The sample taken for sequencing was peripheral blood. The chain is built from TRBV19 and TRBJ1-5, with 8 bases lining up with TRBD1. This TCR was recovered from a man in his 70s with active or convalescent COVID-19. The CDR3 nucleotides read TGTGCCAGTAGCCGGACAGGGCTGGGCAATCAGCCCCAGCATTTT. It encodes CASSRTGLGNQPQHF.